One sample yielded the 5 T cell receptor beta chains listed below, sequenced in a study of OX40 agonist ivuxolimab in advanced cancers. The library was obtained by the immunoSEQ multiplex PCR assay. What TCRdb holds here is the immuneACCESS table cut down to in-frame rearrangements. Part of the clones is not present; checked against another copy, under half of the missing clones reflect an unresolved V gene, and the others are unexplained. This sample lists 35,000 to 40,000 clones; 70% to 90% were detected once. The ten largest clones add up to about 12% of the sample. Sample: CD4+ or CD8+ T cells sorted from blood, taken in a trial of the OX40 agonist ivuxolimab. These receptors originate from an adult with an advanced solid tumor such as melanoma, head and neck, liver or kidney cancer.

This clone was recorded once. This chain links TRBV29-1 with TRBJ2-1, with D hard to call. From germline, CDR1 is SQVTM and CDR2 ANQGSEA. The ends were cut back, 4 bases at V and 9 bases at J, with 13 bases in the middle. CDR3 length: 12 residues. The CDR3 here is CSVVAPLSEQFF. CDR3 nucleotide sequence: TGCAGCGTTGTGGCCCCTCTAAGTGAGCAGTTCTTC.

The V call is TRBV5-1, the J call TRBJ1-1, with D unresolved. The CDR3 runs to 13 residues. V was trimmed by 3 bases and J by 1 base, leaving 7 bases between them. CDR1 is SGHRS and CDR2 is YFSETQ in the germline V gene. CDR3 loop: CASSSNGNTEAFF. In nucleotides, the CDR3 is TGCGCCAGCAGCTCCAATGGGAACACTGAAGCTTTCTTT.

The chain joins TRBV6-5 to TRBJ1-5; D is uncertain. V lost 7 bases and J lost 6, with 13 bases in between. This CDR3 is 13 amino acids long. Germline CDR1 MNHEY, CDR2 SVGAGI. The CDR3 DNA sequence: TGTGCCAGCACCAAAGGCGCCGCTCAGCCCCAGCATTTT. It yields the protein CASTKGAAQPQHF.

This rearrangement joins TRBV30 to TRBJ1-2; TRBD1 agrees at 11 bases. CDR3 size: 15 residues. J gave up 6 bases and V 2 bases, and 8 bases lay outside the gene matches. Germline CDR1 GTSNPN, CDR2 SVGIG (reference sequence). DNA for the CDR3: TGTGCCTGGAGTTCCTTCAGGACAGGGGGCGATGGCTACACCTTC. Translating it yields CAWSSFRTGGDGYTF.

The chain recombines TRBV4-2 with TRBJ2-2; D is uncertain. The germline V gene has CDR1 LGHNA and CDR2 YNFKEQ. V lost 8 bases and J lost 4, with 8 bases in between. The length of the CDR3 is 12 residues. DNA of the CDR3: TGTGCCAGCGGGCGAGGCACCGGGGAGCTGTTTTTT. Translated: CASGRGTGELFF.